This TCR beta chain was captured in a study of early stage breast cancer tumors. Using immunoSEQ multiplex PCR, the repertoire was profiled, and TCRdb retains in-frame clones only, with some absent. The table shows some 70,000 clones, with approximately 79% occurring only once. The CDR3 is 16 amino acids. Germline V gene lookup returns CDR1 GTSNPN and CDR2 SVGIG (reference sequence). Losses at the gene ends were 5 bases for V and 2 bases for J; bases not matched to a gene: 9. The origin of this receptor is a person between 60 and 70 years old with breast cancer. The chain uses TRBV30 and TRBJ2-6; 7 bases are a match to TRBD1. Specimen: blood. The chain's CDR3 is CAWGTNQGAGANVLTF. The CDR3 region has the DNA TGTGCCTGGGGGACCAACCAGGGGGCTGGGGCCAACGTCCTGACTTTC.